This passage covers 21 T cell receptor beta chains from one sample sequenced in a study of molecular identifiers for immune sequencing clone quantification. One entry per CDR3 protein results from TCRdb running MiXCR on the PCR reads. The sample yields tens of thousands of distinct CDR3 sequences, about 17% seen once. Material: naive CD8+ T cells from blood, with Jurkat cell RNA spiked in. Subset described: FACS-sorted CD8+CD4-CCR7+CD45RA+ naive T cells. Receptors were obtained from a human donor in good health. Some libraries in this study had Jurkat cell RNA spiked in.

This clonotype showed up just a few times. The CDR3 nucleotides read TGTGCCAGCAGCCGGGGGGTCGTGGGGACCGGGGAGCTGTTTTTT. Translating it yields CASSRGVVGTGELFF. The chain is built from TRBV9 and TRBJ2-2; 7 nucleotides align to TRBD2. CDR3 length equals 15 residues. CDR1 and CDR2 from the germline V gene are SGDLS and YYNGEE. V lost 4 bases to trimming and J lost 5 bases; unmatched junction nucleotides: 8.

Of note for this clonotype: No conserved phenylalanine or tryptophan is present at the end of the CDR3, so a read error is the likely explanation. This chain joins TRBV20-1 and TRBJ2-7; maybe TRBD2 (5 bases). V gave up 5 bases and J gave up 3 bases, with 23 bases separating them. The CDR3 loop spans 16 amino acids. CDR1 is DFQATT, CDR2 SNEGSKA, per germline (reference sequence). DNA for the CDR3: TGCAGTGCTTCCATAGCGCGCCGATACACCGACTACGAGCAGTACTCC. Translation gives CSASIARRYTDYEQYS.

The chain combines TRBV7-8 with TRBJ1-5; TRBD1 matches 8 bases. The V and J ends lost 5 bases and 7 bases, in that order; junction bases with no gene match: 10. CDR1 and CDR2 from the germline V gene are SGHVS and FQNEAQ. The CDR3 spans 15 residues. Here the CDR3 DNA reads TGTGCCAGCAGCCCCGAAGGTGGGGACAGGCAGCCCCAGCATTTT. This gives the protein CASSPEGGDRQPQHF. Drawing the rest from reference TRBV7-8 and TRBJ1-5, the complete variable domain is GAGVSQSPRYKVAKRGQDVALRCDPISGHVSLFWYQQALGQGPEFLTYFQNEAQLDKSGLPSDRFFAERPEGSVSTLKIQRTQQEDSAVYLCASSPEGGDRQPQHFGDGTRLSIL.

This clonotype was picked up many times. V is TRBV7-9 and J is TRBJ2-3; D is possibly TRBD2 (5 bases). V dropped 7 bases and J dropped 2 bases, with 16 bases sitting between them. CDR3 length: 15 residues. Germline-derived CDR1 and CDR2 are SEHNR and FQNEAQ (reference sequence). The CDR3 coding sequence is TGTGCCAGCATGGGTCAAGCGGTCCACACAGATACGCAGTATTTT. Its protein product is CASMGQAVHTDTQYF.

This clonotype was observed at least ten times. CDR3 residues: CAGRDAGTGDTEAFF. The CDR3 bases are TGTGCCGGTCGAGACGCCGGGACAGGGGACACTGAAGCTTTCTTT. The chain uses TRBV2 and TRBJ1-1; 10 bases match TRBD1. V was pared by 11 bases and J by 3 bases, with 12 bases of the junction left unmatched. The CDR3 sequence is 15 residues long. Germline-derived CDR1 and CDR2 are SNHLY and FYNNEI.

A note on this clonotype: Mismatch with germline at one junction end may stem from a read error. The chain links TRBV7-9 to TRBJ2-5; TRBD2 is a possible D gene (5 bases). This CDR3 comprises 15 residues. The germline CDR1 and CDR2 sequences are SEHNR and FQNEAQ (reference sequence). CDR3 DNA: TGTGCCAGCAGCTTAGAAGGGAGCCGACAAGAGACCCAGTACTTT. This codes for CASSLEGSRQETQYF.

As concerns this clonotype: This sequence may be a read error, since a much larger clone differs from it by one base. The chain couples TRBV12-3 or TRBV12-4 to TRBJ2-7; maybe TRBD1 (5 bases). The V gene lost 5 bases and the J gene lost 5 bases, with 13 bases spanning the gap. The CDR3 runs to 13 residues. CDR3: CASSQSGFHEQYF. In nucleotides, the CDR3 is TGTGCCAGCAGTCAATCAGGGTTCCACGAGCAGTACTTC.

This clonotype was observed at least ten times. The chain is built from TRBV14 and TRBJ2-3; D is perhaps TRBD2 (6 bases). Germline lookup yields CDR1 SGHDN and CDR2 FVKESK. CDR3 length equals 15 residues. V was shortened by 4 bases and J by 3 bases, with 14 bases between the two germline ends. CDR3 residues: CASSLYWGETDTQYF. In DNA, the CDR3 is TGTGCCAGCAGCCTCTATTGGGGGGAAACAGATACGCAGTATTTT.

In regard to this clonotype: A read error may explain this, as a much larger clone is one base away. V usage is TRBV10-3 and J usage is TRBJ1-1; no firm D call. Germline V gene sequence: CDR1 ENHRY, CDR2 SYGVKD. The CDR3 contains 15 residues. The CDR3 is CAISDDDRMNTEALF. In nucleotides, the CDR3 is TGTGCCATCAGTGACGATGACCGTATGAACACTGAAGCTCTCTTT.

This clonotype was found many times. The genes are TRBV19 and TRBJ2-5; D not resolved. CDR3 size: 15 residues. V was trimmed by 11 bases and J by 1 base, leaving 20 bases between them. Germline values: CDR1 LNHDA, CDR2 SQIVND (reference sequence). The CDR3 loop reads CAAPARSASQETQYF. CDR3 coding DNA: TGTGCCGCCCCCGCGAGGAGCGCCAGCCAAGAGACCCAGTACTTC.

The sample holds many counts of this clonotype. This chain connects TRBV7-9 to TRBJ2-3, with D unresolved. Trimming took 4 bases from V and 0 from J, leaving 11 bases between them. CDR3 length: 15 amino acids. Germline CDR1 SEHNR, CDR2 FQNEAQ (reference sequence). CDR3 sequence: CASSSYPLSTDTQYF. The CDR3 nucleotides are TGTGCCAGCAGCTCCTACCCCCTTAGCACAGATACGCAGTATTTT.

This clonotype was counted ten times or more. The chain employs TRBV4-2 and TRBJ2-7; the match to TRBD1 covers 7 bases. Per the germline V gene, CDR1 is LGHNA and CDR2 is YNFKEQ. After removal of 3 bases from V and 2 bases from J, the junction contained 4 bases not matched to a gene. The CDR3 has 14 amino acids. CDR3 in DNA: TGTGCCAGCAGCCAGGGACAGAAGCCCTACGAGCAGTACTTC. Translating it yields CASSQGQKPYEQYF.

This clonotype has a count of ten or more. The J gene is TRBJ2-1, the V gene TRBV7-9, with 9 positions matching TRBD2. The CDR3 runs to 16 residues. V trimming: 5 bases; J trimming: 2 bases; junction bases outside the gene matches: 7. Per germline, CDR1 SEHNR and CDR2 FQNEAQ (reference sequence). CDR3 DNA sequence: TGTGCCAGCAGCCCCAAGACTAGCGGAACCTACAATGAGCAGTTCTTC. Residues: CASSPKTSGTYNEQFF.

The table lists this clonotype with many counts. This CDR3 is CASSFSWGRQETQYF. The CDR3 nucleotides are TGTGCCAGCAGCTTCTCTTGGGGGAGACAAGAGACCCAGTACTTC. The chain joins TRBV7-6 to TRBJ2-5; D could derive from TRBD1 or TRBD2 (5 bases each). V shed 3 bases and J shed 2 bases, with 13 bases lying between them. Germline V lookup: CDR1 SGHVS, CDR2 FNYEAQ. The length of the CDR3 is 15 residues.

Turning to this clonotype: Possible read error: a much larger clone is one base away. The J gene is TRBJ2-1, the V gene TRBV9; no firm D call. CDR3 length: 13 residues. Germline V gives CDR1 SGDLS, CDR2 YYNGEE. CDR3 bases: TGTGCCAGCAGCTCCTTGCCCTCGAATGAGCAGTCCTTC. Amino acid sequence: CASSSLPSNEQSF.

This clonotype was seen ten or more times. The CDR3 DNA is TGCAGCGTTGATGTTCAGGGGGCCATTCATTTT. Translation gives CSVDVQGAIHF. The chain joins TRBV29-1 to TRBJ1-5; 8 bases are shared with TRBD1. CDR1 and CDR2 (germline): SQVTM, ANQGSEA. The ends lost 3 bases at V and 16 bases at J; junction bases unmatched: 8. The CDR3 has 11 residues.

The sample holds many counts of this clonotype. This chain joins TRBV20-1 and TRBJ2-3; possibly TRBD2 for D (6 bases). Germline CDR1 DFQATT, CDR2 SNEGSKA (reference sequence). The CDR3 runs to 15 residues. V lost 0 bases and J lost 1, with 11 bases in between. CDR3: CSARDLVAGTDTQYF. The CDR3 bases are TGCAGTGCTAGAGATTTAGTAGCGGGCACAGATACGCAGTATTTT.

This clonotype has a handful of counts. A read error may be the cause here, since a much bigger clone is one base away. This chain uses TRBV28 with TRBJ2-4; the D gene is possibly TRBD1 (6 bases). CDR3 length equals 16 residues. Per germline, CDR1 MDHEN and CDR2 SYDVKM. The CDR3 loop is CASLDSSYLAKNIQSF. The CDR3 DNA follows: TGTGCCAGCCTGGACAGTAGCTATTTAGCCAAAAACATTCAGTCCTTC.

This clonotype came up many times. This chain links TRBV29-1 with TRBJ2-1, with 8 bases matching TRBD2. V lost 2 bases and J lost 3; bases outside the gene matches: 9. CDR1 and CDR2 (germline): SQVTM, ANQGSEA. The CDR3 is made up of 16 amino acids. CDR3 amino acids: CSVEKTSGTNYNEQFF. CDR3 coding DNA: TGCAGCGTTGAAAAAACTAGCGGAACGAACTACAATGAGCAGTTCTTC.

This clonotype has a count of ten or more. The chain carries TRBV20-1 and TRBJ2-7; 10 bases align to TRBD2. The CDR3 runs to 14 residues. V was clipped by 5 bases and J by 2 bases; unmatched bases: 6. CDR1 is DFQATT and CDR2 is SNEGSKA in the germline V gene (reference sequence). The CDR3 here is CSAPLAGEPYEQYF. CDR3 nucleotide sequence: TGCAGTGCTCCGCTAGCGGGAGAACCCTACGAGCAGTACTTC.

Of note for this clonotype: As the CDR3 is not closed by the conserved phenylalanine or tryptophan, this likely results from a read error. The V and J genes are TRBV19 and TRBJ2-2, with D possibly being TRBD1 or TRBD2 (5 bases each). With 2 bases removed from V and 6 bases from J, the gap between germline ends came to 16 bases. Looked up from germline, CDR1 is LNHDA and CDR2 is SQIVND (reference sequence). This CDR3 contains 16 residues. CDR3 in amino acids: CASSIRPGPLAGELFS. The CDR3 DNA sequence: TGTGCCAGTAGTATAAGGCCGGGACCCCTGGCCGGGGAGCTGTTTTCT.